Following are 8 T cell receptor beta chains from one sample sequenced in a study of cytomegalovirus exposure and HLA in healthy donors. PCR used 60 Vbeta primers and 13 Jbeta primers. Only in-frame clones appear in the TCRdb table, and some are missing; sequencing was by immunoSEQ multiplex PCR. The sample consists of just under 95,000 clones, roughly 80% of them appearing once. The sequenced sample was PBMCs. These receptors were taken from a human donor in good health.

This chain links TRBV6-5 with TRBJ1-1; D is unclear. Germline CDR1 reads MNHEY; CDR2 reads SVGAGI. There are 14 residues in the CDR3. Trimming took 6 bases from V and 5 from J, leaving 16 bases between them. Written as DNA, the CDR3 is TGTGCCAGCAGCTCGCTACCCCCGGAGACTGAAGCTTTCTTT. This gives the protein CASSSLPPETEAFF.

The V gene is TRBV28, the J gene TRBJ2-2, with D possibly being TRBD2 (5 bases). The V end was cut by 3 bases, the J end by 5 bases, with 13 bases between. The CDR3 loop spans 15 amino acids. Germline V gene data show CDR1 as MDHEN and CDR2 as SYDVKM. The CDR3 sequence: CASSFSGFGTGELFF. CDR3 in DNA: TGTGCCAGCAGTTTTTCGGGGTTTGGGACCGGGGAGCTGTTTTTT.

A few counts support this clone. The chain uses TRBV4-1 and TRBJ2-2; TRBD1 matches 7 bases. This CDR3 region has 17 residues. Germline V gives CDR1 MGHRA, CDR2 YSYEKL. Trimming removed 0 bases from V and 7 bases from J; junction bases left unmatched: 11. The CDR3 region is CASSQDRRDSRSGELFF. The CDR3 region has the DNA TGCGCCAGCAGCCAAGATCGCCGGGACAGTCGGAGCGGGGAGCTGTTTTTT.

The chain links TRBV18 to TRBJ2-2; 9 nucleotides align to TRBD2. The junction had 4 bases not matched to a gene; V was cut back by 0 bases and J by 8 bases. The V gene's germline CDR1 is KGHSH and CDR2 LQKENI. The CDR3 extends over 15 amino acids. The CDR3 nucleotides are TGTGCCAGCTCACCACCGCCTAGCGGGATAGGGGAGCTGTTTTTT. As protein: CASSPPPSGIGELFF.

V is TRBV9 and J is TRBJ2-3; TRBD2 matches 7 bases. The CDR3 contains 14 residues. Germline CDR1 reads SGDLS; CDR2 reads YYNGEE. With V trimmed by 3 bases and J by 5 bases, 6 bases remained unmatched. CDR3 coding DNA: TGTGCCAGCAGCGGCGGACGGGGGGAAGATACGCAGTATTTT. Protein: CASSGGRGEDTQYF.

The chain recombines TRBV15 with TRBJ2-1, with TRBD2 identical over 10 bases. CDR3 size: 18 residues. Germline lookup yields CDR1 LNHNV and CDR2 YYDKDF (reference sequence). The J segment lost 0 bases and the V segment lost 0 bases, leaving 5 bases of the junction unmatched. Here the CDR3 reads CATSRDQTSGFSYNEQFF. CDR3 coding DNA: TGTGCCACCAGCAGAGATCAGACTAGCGGGTTCTCCTACAATGAGCAGTTCTTC. The full variable domain, with the rest looked up from reference TRBV15 and TRBJ2-1, is DAMVIQNPRYQVTQFGKPVTLSCSQTLNHNVMYWYQQKSSQAPKLLFHYYDKDFNNEADTPDNFQSRRPNTSFCFLDIRSPGLGDTAMYLCATSRDQTSGFSYNEQFFGPGTRLTVL.

The J gene is TRBJ2-7, the V gene TRBV7-8, with TRBD1 matching 11 bases. From germline, CDR1 is SGHVS and CDR2 FQNEAQ. The CDR3 spans 14 residues. The trim removed 3 bases at V and 4 bases at J, leaving 2 bases unmatched. The CDR3 DNA reads as TGTGCCAGCAGCTTGGACAGGGGGCGGTACGAGCAGTACTTC. Protein: CASSLDRGRYEQYF.

For the CDR3, the DNA is TGTGCCAGCAGAACTAGCGGGGGTACCTACGAGCAGTACTTC. Translation: CASRTSGGTYEQYF. The chain links TRBV6-1 to TRBJ2-7; 11 positions match TRBD2. This CDR3 spans 14 amino acids. V lost 6 bases to trimming and J lost 2 bases; unmatched junction nucleotides: 3. Germline V gene sequence: CDR1 MNHNS, CDR2 SASEGT.